The T cell receptor beta chain under discussion was sequenced for a study of control samples from healthy donors and cancer patients. Germline lookup yields CDR1 MNHNS and CDR2 SASEGT. This CDR3 has 12 residues. The germline V and J ends were trimmed by 0 bases and 10 bases, with 10 bases remaining between them. Produced via immunoSEQ multiplex PCR; TCRdb's table is partial and in-frame only. Of 20,000 or so clones listed, 88% are singletons. Sequenced: PBMCs. This TCR was recovered from a woman in her sixties or seventies with head and neck cancer. V gene TRBV6-1 combines with J gene TRBJ2-7; no definite D call. CDR3 nucleotide sequence: TGTGCCAGCAGTGAAGCGCGGTCCTCTCAGTACTTC. This translates into CASSEARSSQYF.